Sequencing of this T cell receptor (beta chain) was carried out in a study of response to subunit inactivated influenza vaccine. Findings of the study overall: After each seasonal influenza vaccination, few new T cells are recruited, the authors suggested.

Via MiXCR, TCRdb re-called the RT-PCR reads, giving one row per CDR3 protein. The sample consists of about 620,000 distinct CDR3 sequences, 12% of them appearing once. Per the germline V gene, CDR1 is MDHEN and CDR2 is SYDVKM. This CDR3 spans 13 amino acids. Trimming took 5 bases from V and 8 from J, leaving 15 bases between them. This clonotype has only a few counts. The antigen remains unidentified. The TCR was taken from a man aged 50 or older who received an inactivated influenza vaccine. The J gene is TRBJ1-1, the V gene TRBV28; no clear D. Sequencing used PBMCs from blood, obtained on the day of vaccination. CDR3 nucleotide sequence: TGTGCCAGCAGTATAAACGGACCGAGGGAAGCTTTCTTT. Its translation is CASSINGPREAFF.